This T cell receptor (beta chain) was identified during a study of T cells after yellow fever vaccination. CDR1 and CDR2 from the germline V gene are SQVTM and ANQGSEA. This CDR3 contains 13 residues. MiXCR was run by TCRdb on the 5' RACE reads, yielding one entry per CDR3 protein. Here the sample spans roughly 150,000 distinct CDR3 sequences, around 6.3% being singletons. General study points: FACS-sorted repertoires could contain abundant clonotypes contaminating from the bulk population. Researchers report a weaker secondary response that nonetheless peaked faster, day 5 versus 15.

In regard to this clonotype: Its antigen remains unidentified. A much larger clone lies one base from this, so it may be a read error.

The origin of this receptor is a man younger than 40 who received the YFV17D yellow fever vaccine. Sequenced here: CD4+ T cells sorted from PBMCs, sampled 10 days after the yellow fever booster vaccination. This rearrangement joins TRBV29-1 to TRBJ2-1; 11 bases align to TRBD1. The CDR3 region is CGAGGQGADEQFF. As DNA, the CDR3 is TGCGGCGCAGGTGGACAGGGGGCCGATGAGCAGTTCTTC.